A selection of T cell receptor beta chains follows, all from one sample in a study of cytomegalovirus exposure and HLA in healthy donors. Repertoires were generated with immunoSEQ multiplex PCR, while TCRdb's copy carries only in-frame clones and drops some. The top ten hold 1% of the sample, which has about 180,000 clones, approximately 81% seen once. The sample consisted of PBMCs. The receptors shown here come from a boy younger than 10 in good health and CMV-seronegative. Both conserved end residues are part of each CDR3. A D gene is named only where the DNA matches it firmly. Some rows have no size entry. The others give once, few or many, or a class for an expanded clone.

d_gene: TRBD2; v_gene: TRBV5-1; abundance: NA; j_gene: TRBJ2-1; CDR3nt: TGCGCCAGCAGCTTATCTAAGGGACTAGCGGGGGGGAATGAGCAGTTCTTC; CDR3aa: CASSLSKGLAGGNEQFF
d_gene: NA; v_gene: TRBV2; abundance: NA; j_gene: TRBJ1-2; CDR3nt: TGTGCCAGCAGTAAAGGACTGGACTATGGCTACACCTTC; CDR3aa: CASSKGLDYGYTF
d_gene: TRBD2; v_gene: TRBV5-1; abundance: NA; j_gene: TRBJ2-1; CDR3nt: TGCGCCAGCAGCCCTCGACTAGCGGGAGGGCCGGGTGAGCAGTTCTTC; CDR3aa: CASSPRLAGGPGEQFF
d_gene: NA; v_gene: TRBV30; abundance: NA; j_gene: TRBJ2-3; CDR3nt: TGTGCCTGGAGTGGGGGGGGGCGGGGAAGCACAGATACGCAGTATTTT; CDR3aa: CAWSGGGRGSTDTQYF
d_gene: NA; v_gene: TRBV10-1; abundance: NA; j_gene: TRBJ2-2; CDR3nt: TGCGCCAGCAGTGACCCCGGGACAACGAACACCGGGGAGCTGTTTTTT; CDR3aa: CASSDPGTTNTGELFF
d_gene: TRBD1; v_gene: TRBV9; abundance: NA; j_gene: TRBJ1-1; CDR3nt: TGTGCCAGCAGCCGGACAGGGGGAGAAATGAACACTGAAGCTTTCTTT; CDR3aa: CASSRTGGEMNTEAFF
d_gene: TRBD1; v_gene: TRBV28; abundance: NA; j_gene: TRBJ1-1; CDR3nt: TGTGCCAGCAGGGGGACAGGGGTGAGGGTGAACACTGAAGCTTTCTTT; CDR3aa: CASRGTGVRVNTEAFF
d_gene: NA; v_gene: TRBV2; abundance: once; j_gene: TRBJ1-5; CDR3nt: TGTGCCAGCAGCGCAGATTACAATCAGCCCCAGCATTTT; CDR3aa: CASSADYNQPQHF
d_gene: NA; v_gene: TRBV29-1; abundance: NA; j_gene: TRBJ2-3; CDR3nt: TGCAGCTTCCGAGGACTGCAATCAAGTTCGAGCACAGATACGCAGTATTTT; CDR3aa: CSFRGLQSSSSTDTQYF
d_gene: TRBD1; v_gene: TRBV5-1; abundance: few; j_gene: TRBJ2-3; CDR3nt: TGCGCCAGCAGCTTGAGGAGTATCGGCAGGGGGCGGTCAGATACGCAGTATTTT; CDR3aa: CASSLRSIGRGRSDTQYF
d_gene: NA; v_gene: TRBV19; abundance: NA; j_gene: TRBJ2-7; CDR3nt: TGTGCCAGTAAAATGGCGCTAGCAGGTACCTACGAGCAGTACTTC; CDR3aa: CASKMALAGTYEQYF
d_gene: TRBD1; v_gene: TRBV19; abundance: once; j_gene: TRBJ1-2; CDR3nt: TGTGCCAGTAGTAACCCCCCGCTATCGACAGGGGAGGATGGCTATGGCTACACCTTC; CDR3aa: CASSNPPLSTGEDGYGYTF
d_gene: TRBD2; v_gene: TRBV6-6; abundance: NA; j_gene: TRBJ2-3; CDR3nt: TGTGCCAGCAGTATTCGGACTAGCGGACGCACAGATACGCAGTATTTT; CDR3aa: CASSIRTSGRTDTQYF
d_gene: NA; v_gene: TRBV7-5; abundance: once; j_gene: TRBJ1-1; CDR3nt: TGTGTCAGAAGCTTAGCCCGACAGGGCAACACTGAAGCTTTCTTT; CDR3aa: CVRSLARQGNTEAFF
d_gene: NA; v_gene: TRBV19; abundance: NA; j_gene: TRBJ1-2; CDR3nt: TGTGCCAGTAGCGACAGGCACTATGGCTACACCTTC; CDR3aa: CASSDRHYGYTF
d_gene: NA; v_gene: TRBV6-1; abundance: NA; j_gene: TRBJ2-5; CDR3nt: TGTGCCACACTAACTCCGGGACAAAGGCCCGAGACCCAGTACTTC; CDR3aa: CATLTPGQRPETQYF
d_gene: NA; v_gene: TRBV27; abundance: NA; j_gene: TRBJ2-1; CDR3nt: TGTGCCAGCAGTTTCCCGTCCCAGGGTCCCCTCAATGAGCAGTTCTTC; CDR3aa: CASSFPSQGPLNEQFF
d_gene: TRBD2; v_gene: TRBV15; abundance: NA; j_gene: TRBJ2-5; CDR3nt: TGTGCCACCAGCATCAGCTTTACTAGCGGCCAAGAGACCCAGTACTTC; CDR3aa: CATSISFTSGQETQYF
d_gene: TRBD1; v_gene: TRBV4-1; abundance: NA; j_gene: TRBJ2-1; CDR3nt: TGCGCCAGCAGCCATGGGACAGGGAAGAACAATGAGCAGTTCTTC; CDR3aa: CASSHGTGKNNEQFF
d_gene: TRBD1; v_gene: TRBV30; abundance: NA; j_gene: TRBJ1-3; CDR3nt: TGTGCCTGGAGTGTACAGGGGGACACCATATATTTT; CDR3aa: CAWSVQGDTIYF
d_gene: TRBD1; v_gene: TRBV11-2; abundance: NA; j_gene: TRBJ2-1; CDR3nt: TGTGCCAGCAGCTTACAAGGGGGCAGTGGGTACAATGAGCAGTTCTTC; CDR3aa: CASSLQGGSGYNEQFF
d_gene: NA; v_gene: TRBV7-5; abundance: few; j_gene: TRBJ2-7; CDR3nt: TGTGTCAGAAGCTTAGCGGGGCAGGGTCTCTACTACGAGCAGTACTTC; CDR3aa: CVRSLAGQGLYYEQYF
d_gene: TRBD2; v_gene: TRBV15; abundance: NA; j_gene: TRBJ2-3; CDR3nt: TGTGCCACCTCCCTCGGGGGGGCCCGGGCAGATACGCAGTATTTT; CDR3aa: CATSLGGARADTQYF
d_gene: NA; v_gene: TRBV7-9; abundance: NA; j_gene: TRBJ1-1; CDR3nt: TGTGCCAGCAGCCCCGACAGTTTGAACACTGAAGCTTTCTTT; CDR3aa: CASSPDSLNTEAFF
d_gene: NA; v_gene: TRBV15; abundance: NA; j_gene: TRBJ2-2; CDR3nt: TGTGCCACCAGCAGGCCCGGAGGGGTGGGGACCGGGGAGCTGTTTTTT; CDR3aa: CATSRPGGVGTGELFF
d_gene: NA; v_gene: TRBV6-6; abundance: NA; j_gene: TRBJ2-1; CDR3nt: TGTGCCAGCAGTTACACGACGGGGATTGAGCAGTTCTTC; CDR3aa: CASSYTTGIEQFF
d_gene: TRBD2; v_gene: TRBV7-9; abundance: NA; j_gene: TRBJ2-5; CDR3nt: TGTGCCAGCAGCCTCAGCGGGAGTTCGGGGGAGACCCAGTACTTC; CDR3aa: CASSLSGSSGETQYF
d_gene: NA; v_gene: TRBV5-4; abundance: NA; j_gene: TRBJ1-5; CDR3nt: TGTGCCAGCAGCTTGCAGGGGCGGTCCGGCAATCAGCCCCAGCATTTT; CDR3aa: CASSLQGRSGNQPQHF
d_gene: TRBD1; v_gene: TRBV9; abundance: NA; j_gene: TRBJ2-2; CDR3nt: TGTGCCAGCAGCGACAGGGGATTTAACACCGGGGAGCTGTTTTTT; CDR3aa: CASSDRGFNTGELFF
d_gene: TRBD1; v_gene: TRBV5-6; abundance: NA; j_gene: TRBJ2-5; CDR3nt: TGTGCCAGCAGCTCCGTGTCTAGGACAGGGGAGACCCAGTACTTC; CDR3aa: CASSSVSRTGETQYF
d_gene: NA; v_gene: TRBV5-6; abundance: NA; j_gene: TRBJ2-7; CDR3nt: TGTGCCAGCAGCTTTACCGCAAAGCGCACCTACGAGCAGTACTTC; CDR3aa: CASSFTAKRTYEQYF
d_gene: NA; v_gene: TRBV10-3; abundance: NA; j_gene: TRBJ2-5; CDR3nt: TGTGCCATCAGTGAGTTTGTATTCGGGGTAGGAGAGACCCAGTACTTC; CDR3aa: CAISEFVFGVGETQYF
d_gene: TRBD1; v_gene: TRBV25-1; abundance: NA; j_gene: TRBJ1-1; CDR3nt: TGTGCCAGCAGTGAAGGGGCAGGGGGCGTGAACACTGAAGCTTTCTTT; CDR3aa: CASSEGAGGVNTEAFF
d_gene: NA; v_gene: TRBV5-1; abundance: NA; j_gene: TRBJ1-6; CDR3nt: TGCGCCAGCAGCTTGGGGGGCTCCTTGAGCTCCTATAATTCACCCCTCCACTTT; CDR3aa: CASSLGGSLSSYNSPLHF
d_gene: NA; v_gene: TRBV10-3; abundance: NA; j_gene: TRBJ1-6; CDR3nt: TGTGCCATCAGTGAGTCCGGCCAGGGATGGAGCTCCTATAATTCACCCCTCCACTTT; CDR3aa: CAISESGQGWSSYNSPLHF
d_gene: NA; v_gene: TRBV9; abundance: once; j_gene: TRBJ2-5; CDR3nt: TGTGCCAGCAGCGCGGACAGTTTGACCGAGACCCAGTACTTC; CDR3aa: CASSADSLTETQYF
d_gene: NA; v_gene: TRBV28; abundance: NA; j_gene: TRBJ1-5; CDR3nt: TGTGCCAGCAGCCGGGACATCCTAGGAAGCAATCAGCCCCAGCATTTT; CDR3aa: CASSRDILGSNQPQHF
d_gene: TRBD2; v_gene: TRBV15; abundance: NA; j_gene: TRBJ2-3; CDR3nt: TGTGCCACCAGCAGACGTACGGGGGGGGACGGGGACACGCAGTATTTT; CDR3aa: CATSRRTGGDGDTQYF
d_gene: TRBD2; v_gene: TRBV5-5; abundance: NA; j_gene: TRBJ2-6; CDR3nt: TGTGCCAGCAGCTTAAGAGCGGGAGACGCCGGGGCCAACGTCCTGACTTTC; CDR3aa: CASSLRAGDAGANVLTF
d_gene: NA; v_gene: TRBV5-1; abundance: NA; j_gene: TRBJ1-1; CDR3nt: TGCGCCAGCCGAAAGGACAGTCTGAACACTGAAGCTTTCTTT; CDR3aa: CASRKDSLNTEAFF
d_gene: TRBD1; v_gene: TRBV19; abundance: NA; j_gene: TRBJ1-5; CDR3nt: TGTGCCAGTAGTATAGTGGGACAGGGGGCAGATCAGCCCCAGCATTTT; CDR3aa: CASSIVGQGADQPQHF
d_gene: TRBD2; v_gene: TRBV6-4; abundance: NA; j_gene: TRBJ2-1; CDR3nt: TGTGCCAGCAGTGACGGGACTAGCGAATACAATGAGCAGTTCTTC; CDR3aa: CASSDGTSEYNEQFF
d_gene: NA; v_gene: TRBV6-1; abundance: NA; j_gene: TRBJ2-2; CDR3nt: TGTGCCAGCATTAGAGCCGGGGAGCTGTTTTTT; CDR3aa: CASIRAGELFF
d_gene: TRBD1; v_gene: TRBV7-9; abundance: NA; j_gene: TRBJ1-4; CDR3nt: TGTGCCAGCGGCGCTCCGGGACAGACTAATGAAAAACTGTTTTTT; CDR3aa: CASGAPGQTNEKLFF
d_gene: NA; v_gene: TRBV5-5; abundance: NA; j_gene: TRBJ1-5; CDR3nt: TGTGCCAGCAGCCGAAACAGGGTTGAAGGTCAGCCCCAGCATTTT; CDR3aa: CASSRNRVEGQPQHF
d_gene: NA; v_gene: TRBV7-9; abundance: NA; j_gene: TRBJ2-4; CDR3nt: TGTGCCAGCAGCTTAGGCAGGGAAGGAGAAAACATTCAGTACTTC; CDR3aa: CASSLGREGENIQYF